Below are 2 T cell receptor beta chains sequenced from a single sample in a study of T cell repertoires in cytomegalovirus infection. One entry per CDR3 protein results from TCRdb running MiXCR on the reads. The sample holds 450,000 to 550,000 distinct CDR3 sequences; approximately 15% are singletons and the top ten take about 24%. Sequenced input: CD8+ T cells from PBMCs. All receptors come from a human donor in good health (CMV status not recorded). Some clones in this sample may be carry-over from other donors' samples.

In this sample, this clonotype turned up many times. The CDR3: CASSLSVGGFSYEQYF. CDR3 nucleotide sequence: TGTGCCAGCAGTTTATCGGTAGGAGGATTTTCCTACGAGCAGTACTTC. The rearrangement joins TRBV27 to TRBJ2-7; the D gene is possibly TRBD2 (5 bases). The germline V and J ends were trimmed by 0 bases and 1 base, with 13 bases remaining between them. CDR1 and CDR2 (germline): MNHEY, SMNVEV (reference sequence). CDR3 length: 16 amino acids.

This clonotype was seen repeatedly, ten times or more. The CDR3 is CASSLTTDRGQHGYTF. The CDR3 DNA reads TGTGCCAGCAGCCTTACAACGGACAGGGGACAGCACGGCTACACCTTC. The chain couples TRBV27 to TRBJ1-2; 9 bases agree with TRBD1. This CDR3 spans 16 amino acids. V was clipped by 6 bases and J by 8 bases; unmatched bases: 16. Germline V lookup: CDR1 MNHEY, CDR2 SMNVEV (reference sequence).